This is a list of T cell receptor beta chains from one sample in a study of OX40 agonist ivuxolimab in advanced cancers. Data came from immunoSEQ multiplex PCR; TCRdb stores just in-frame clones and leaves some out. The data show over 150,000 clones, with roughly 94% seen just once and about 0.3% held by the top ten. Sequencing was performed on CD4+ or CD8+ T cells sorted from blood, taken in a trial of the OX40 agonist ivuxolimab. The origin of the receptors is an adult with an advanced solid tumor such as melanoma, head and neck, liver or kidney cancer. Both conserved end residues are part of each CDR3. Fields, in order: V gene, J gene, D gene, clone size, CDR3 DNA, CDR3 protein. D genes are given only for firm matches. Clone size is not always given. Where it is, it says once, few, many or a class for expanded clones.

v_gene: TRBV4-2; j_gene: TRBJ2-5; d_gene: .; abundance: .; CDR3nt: TGTGCCAGCAGCCAGGATACACAGCAGTACTTC; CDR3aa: CASSQDTQQYF
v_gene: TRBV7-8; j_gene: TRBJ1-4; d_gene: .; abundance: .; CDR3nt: TGTGCCAGCAGCTTAGATCGAATGAACAAACTGTTTTTT; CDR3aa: CASSLDRMNKLFF
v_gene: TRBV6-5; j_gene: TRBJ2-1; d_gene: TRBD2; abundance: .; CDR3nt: TGTGCCAGCAGTCTTACGACTAGCGGCGAGCAGTTCTTC; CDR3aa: CASSLTTSGEQFF
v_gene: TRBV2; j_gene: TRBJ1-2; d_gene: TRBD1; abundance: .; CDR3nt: TGTGCCAGCACCCCGGGGCAGGGGGTATTTTATGGCTACACCTTC; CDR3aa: CASTPGQGVFYGYTF
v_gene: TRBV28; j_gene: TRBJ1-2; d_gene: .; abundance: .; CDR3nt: TGTGCCAGCAGGATTGGATCGGGGGGCTACACCTTC; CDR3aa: CASRIGSGGYTF
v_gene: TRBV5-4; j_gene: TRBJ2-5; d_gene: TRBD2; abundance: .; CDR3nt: TGTGCCAGCAGCTGGGCGGGGGGTCAGCAAGAGACCCAGTACTTC; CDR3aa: CASSWAGGQQETQYF
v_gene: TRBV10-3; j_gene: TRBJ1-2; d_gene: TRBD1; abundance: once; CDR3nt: TGTGCCATCACATCAGGGGGCTCGGATGGCTACACCTTC; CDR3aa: CAITSGGSDGYTF
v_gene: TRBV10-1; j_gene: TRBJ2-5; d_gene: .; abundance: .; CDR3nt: TGCGCCAGCAGTACGGCAGGGGATAGAGAGACCCAGTACTTC; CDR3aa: CASSTAGDRETQYF
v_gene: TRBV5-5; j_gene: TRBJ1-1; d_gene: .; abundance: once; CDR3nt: TGTGCCAGCAATGAAATGAACACTGAAGCTTTCTTT; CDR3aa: CASNEMNTEAFF
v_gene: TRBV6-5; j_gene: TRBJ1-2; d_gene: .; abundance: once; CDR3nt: TGTGCCAGCAGTGAAAGGTATGGCTACACCTTC; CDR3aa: CASSERYGYTF
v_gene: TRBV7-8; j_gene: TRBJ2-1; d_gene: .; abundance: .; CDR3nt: TGTGCCAGCAGCCTAAGACGGAACCAGGATGAGCAGTTCTTC; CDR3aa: CASSLRRNQDEQFF
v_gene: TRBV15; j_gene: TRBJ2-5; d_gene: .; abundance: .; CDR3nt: TGTGCCACCAGCAGGGGAATCGGGGAGACCCAGTACTTC; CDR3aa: CATSRGIGETQYF
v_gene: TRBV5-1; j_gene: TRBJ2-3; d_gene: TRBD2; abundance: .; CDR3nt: TGCGCCAGCAGCTCATACGGGACTAGCGGGATTAGCACAGATACGCAGTATTTT; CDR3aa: CASSSYGTSGISTDTQYF
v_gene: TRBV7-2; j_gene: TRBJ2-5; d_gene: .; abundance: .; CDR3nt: TGTGCCAGCAGCGGCCTAGGGGCAGGGCCAGTACAAGAGACCCAGTACTTC; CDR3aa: CASSGLGAGPVQETQYF
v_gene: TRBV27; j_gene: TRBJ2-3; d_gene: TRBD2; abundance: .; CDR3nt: TGTGCCAGCAGTACCCGACTAGCGCCGAGCACAGATACGCAGTATTTT; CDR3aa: CASSTRLAPSTDTQYF
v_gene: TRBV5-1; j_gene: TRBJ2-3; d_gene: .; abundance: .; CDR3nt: TGCGCCAGCAGCAGAAGGGGGGAGGGAACAGATACGCAGTATTTT; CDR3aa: CASSRRGEGTDTQYF
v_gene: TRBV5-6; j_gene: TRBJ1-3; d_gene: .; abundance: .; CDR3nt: TGTGCCAGCAGCTTGTTCCGGAACACCATATATTTT; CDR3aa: CASSLFRNTIYF
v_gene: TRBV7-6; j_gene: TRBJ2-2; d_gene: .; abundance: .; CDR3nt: TGTGCCAGCAGCCCCCGACTAGGGACCGGGGAGCTGTTTTTT; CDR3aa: CASSPRLGTGELFF
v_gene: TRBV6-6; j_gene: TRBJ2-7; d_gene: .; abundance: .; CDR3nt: TGTGCCAGCAACTTCGGGCAGGAATACGAGCAGTACTTC; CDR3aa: CASNFGQEYEQYF
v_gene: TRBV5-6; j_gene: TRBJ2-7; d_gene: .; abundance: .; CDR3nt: TGTGCCAGCAGCTTGCCGCAGGGCCAGCAGTACTTC; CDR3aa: CASSLPQGQQYF
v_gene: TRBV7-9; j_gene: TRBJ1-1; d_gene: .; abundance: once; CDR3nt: TGTGCCAGCAGCAACCCAGGAGGACAGGAAGCTTTCTTT; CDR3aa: CASSNPGGQEAFF
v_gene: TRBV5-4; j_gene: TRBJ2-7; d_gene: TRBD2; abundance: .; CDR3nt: TGTGCCAGCAGCCCTTCCCTAGCGGGGGTTCCCTACGAGCAGTACTTC; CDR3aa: CASSPSLAGVPYEQYF
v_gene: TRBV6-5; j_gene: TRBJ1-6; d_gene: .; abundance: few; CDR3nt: TGTGCCAGCAGTCACGTCGAACGGGCGAATTCACCCCTCCACTTT; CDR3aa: CASSHVERANSPLHF
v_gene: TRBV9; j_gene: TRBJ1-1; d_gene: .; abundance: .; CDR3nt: TGTGCCAGCAGCGTCAGCCAAAACACTGAAGCTTTCTTT; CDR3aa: CASSVSQNTEAFF
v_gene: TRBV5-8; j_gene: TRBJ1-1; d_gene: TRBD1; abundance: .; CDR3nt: TGTGCCAGCAGCCTGGACAGGGGTATGCAAGCTTTCTTT; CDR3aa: CASSLDRGMQAFF
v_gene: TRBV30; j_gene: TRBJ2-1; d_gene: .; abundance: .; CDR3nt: TGTGCCTGGGGAAGCGGGTCCCACAATGAGCAGTTCTTC; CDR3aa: CAWGSGSHNEQFF
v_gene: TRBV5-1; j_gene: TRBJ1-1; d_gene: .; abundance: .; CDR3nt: TGCGCCAGCAGCTTGGGACCGTTTCTACGTCCTGAAGCTTTCTTT; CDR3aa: CASSLGPFLRPEAFF
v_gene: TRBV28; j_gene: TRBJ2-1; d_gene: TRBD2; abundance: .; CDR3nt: TGTGCCAGCAGTTTATTGTCTAGCGGGAGGAGTGAGCAGTTCTTC; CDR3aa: CASSLLSSGRSEQFF
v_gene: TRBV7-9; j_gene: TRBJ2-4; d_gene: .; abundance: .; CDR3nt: TGTGCCAGCAGCCATTCAGGGATCTTCGGAAACATTCAGTACTTC; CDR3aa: CASSHSGIFGNIQYF
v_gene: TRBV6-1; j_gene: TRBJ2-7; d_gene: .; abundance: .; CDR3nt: TGTGCCAGCCGCGGACAGTTGTACGAGCAGTACTTC; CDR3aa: CASRGQLYEQYF
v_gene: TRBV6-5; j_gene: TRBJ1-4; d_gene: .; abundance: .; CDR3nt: TGTGCCAGCAGTTCAGGGAGGAGAGGAAAACTGTTTTTT; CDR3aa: CASSSGRRGKLFF